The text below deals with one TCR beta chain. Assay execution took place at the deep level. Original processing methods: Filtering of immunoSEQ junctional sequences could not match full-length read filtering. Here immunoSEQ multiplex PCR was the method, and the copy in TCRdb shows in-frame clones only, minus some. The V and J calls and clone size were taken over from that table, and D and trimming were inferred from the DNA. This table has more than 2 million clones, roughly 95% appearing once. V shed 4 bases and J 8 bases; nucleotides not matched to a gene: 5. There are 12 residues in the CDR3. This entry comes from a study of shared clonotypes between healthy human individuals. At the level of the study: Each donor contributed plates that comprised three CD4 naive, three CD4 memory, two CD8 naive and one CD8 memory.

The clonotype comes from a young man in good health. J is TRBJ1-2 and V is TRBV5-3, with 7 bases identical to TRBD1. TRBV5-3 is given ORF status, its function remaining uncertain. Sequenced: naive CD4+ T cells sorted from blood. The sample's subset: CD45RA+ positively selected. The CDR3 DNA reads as TGTGCCAGAAGCCCTACAGGGGTCGGCTACACCTTC. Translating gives CARSPTGVGYTF.